The 15 T cell receptor beta chains in this list originate from one sample, sequenced in a study of STAT5B mutations in CD4+ large granular lymphocyte leukemia. Sequencing used immunoSEQ multiplex PCR; TCRdb keeps in-frame clones, though not all of them. The data hold some 21,000 clones, with around three quarters observed a single time. The sample consisted of CD4+ T cells from blood buffy coats. Receptors were obtained from a human donor in good health.

This clone was seen a handful of times. The chain has TRBV27 and TRBJ2-5; unclear D gene. From germline, CDR1 is MNHEY and CDR2 SMNVEV (reference sequence). V was clipped by 5 bases and J by 7 bases, with 11 bases between them. The CDR3 spans 12 residues. The CDR3 coding sequence is TGTGCCAGCAGTGACGGCTACGGGACCCAGTACTTC. Translating gives CASSDGYGTQYF.

The gene calls are TRBV5-4 and TRBJ1-3; D is undetermined. Germline assignment: CDR1 SGHNT and CDR2 YYREEE (reference sequence). Between the trimmed V and J ends, which lost 2 bases and 8 bases, there was a span of 11 bases. CDR3 length: 13 amino acids. CDR3 DNA: TGTGCCAGCAGCTTATGGAGTGCGGACACCATATATTTT. This codes for CASSLWSADTIYF.

A word on this clone: Other DNA sequences within the sample encode an identical CDR3. V usage is TRBV29-1 and J usage is TRBJ2-6; D gene uncertain. The CDR3 is 12 residues long. The ends were cut back, 4 bases at V and 0 bases at J, with 1 base in the middle. Germline CDR1 is SQVTM and CDR2 is ANQGSEA. The CDR3 protein is CSVVSGANVLTF. The CDR3 DNA follows: TGCAGCGTTGTCTCTGGGGCCAACGTCCTGACTTTC.

V is TRBV28 and J is TRBJ2-3, with TRBD2 matching over 15 bases. The CDR3 is 18 amino acids. Germline lookup yields CDR1 MDHEN and CDR2 SYDVKM. J lost 0 bases, V lost 6 bases, and 7 bases had no gene match. The CDR3 DNA reads TGTGCCAGCAGCCGGACTAGCGGGAGGGACCGTAGCACAGATACGCAGTATTTT. Translated, it gives CASSRTSGRDRSTDTQYF.

The rearrangement uses TRBV6-4 and TRBJ2-1; D might be TRBD2 (6 bases). Trimming left V 2 bases short and J 10 bases short, with 24 bases between. CDR3 length: 17 residues. Germline V gene sequence: CDR1 MRHNA, CDR2 SNTAGT. The CDR3: CASSDPSRVWRAREQFF. The CDR3 DNA sequence: TGTGCCAGCAGTGACCCCTCTCGGGTATGGAGGGCCAGGGAGCAGTTCTTC.

J is TRBJ2-5 and V is TRBV30, with D possibly TRBD1 on 6 matching bases. The CDR3 runs to 14 residues. Germline V CDR1 and CDR2: GTSNPN, SVGIG (reference sequence). Between the trimmed V and J ends, which lost 3 bases and 2 bases, there was a span of 13 bases. Here the CDR3 DNA reads TGTGCCTGGAGCAGGAGGACAGCACAAGAGACCCAGTACTTC. It specifies CAWSRRTAQETQYF.

The chain employs TRBV27 and TRBJ2-5; no clear D gene. Trimming pared 1 base from V and 5 bases from J, leaving 14 bases between. The CDR3 contains 15 residues. CDR1 MNHEY and CDR2 SMNVEV come from the germline V gene (reference sequence). This CDR3 reads CASSLFNLGRETQYF. CDR3 coding DNA: TGTGCCAGCAGTTTATTTAATCTTGGTCGGGAGACCCAGTACTTC.

This clone was seen only a few times. The chain employs TRBV7-6 and TRBJ1-5, with D possibly TRBD1 on 5 matching bases. The germline V gene encodes CDR1 SGHVS and CDR2 FNYEAQ. Trimming removed 5 bases from V and 0 bases from J, with 17 bases in between. The CDR3 is 17 residues long. The CDR3 region is CASSLMSPGNSNQPQHF. The CDR3, as DNA: TGTGCCAGCAGCCTAATGAGTCCAGGGAATAGCAATCAGCCCCAGCATTTT.

The CDR3, as DNA: TGTGCCAGCAGAATCTCTTGGAGTCAGCCCCAGCATTTT. Amino acids: CASRISWSQPQHF. This chain joins TRBV6-5 and TRBJ1-5; D is uncertain. V lost 6 bases and J lost 6, with 12 bases in between. This CDR3 has 13 amino acids. Germline V gives CDR1 MNHEY, CDR2 SVGAGI.

This clone was found a few times. The chain couples TRBV5-1 to TRBJ2-2; D is ambiguous. Germline lookup yields CDR1 SGHRS and CDR2 YFSETQ. The CDR3 loop spans 13 amino acids. The ends were cut back, 3 bases at V and 5 bases at J, with 8 bases in the middle. The CDR3 reads CASSSVETGELFF. As DNA, the CDR3 is TGCGCCAGCAGCTCCGTGGAGACCGGGGAGCTGTTTTTT.

V usage is TRBV4-1 and J usage is TRBJ1-4; no firm D call. The CDR3 consists of 17 residues. Germline V gene data show CDR1 as MGHRA and CDR2 as YSYEKL. Trimming took off 4 bases at V and 0 bases at J, with 15 bases between the two ends. DNA of the CDR3: TGCGCCAGCAGCCTCCAGACCGAACTTGCAACTAATGAAAAACTGTTTTTT. It is translated as CASSLQTELATNEKLFF.

This clone was found a few times. The chain combines TRBV19 with TRBJ1-5, with D tentatively TRBD1 (5 bases). Germline V CDR1 and CDR2: LNHDA, SQIVND (reference sequence). Trimming removed 10 bases at V and 6 bases at J, with 22 bases between. The CDR3 is 15 amino acids. The chain's CDR3 is CATAFSGVQIQPQHF. The CDR3 DNA is TGTGCCACTGCCTTCTCGGGGGTCCAGATTCAGCCCCAGCATTTT.

This sequence joins TRBV10-3 and TRBJ2-7, with 7 nucleotides matching TRBD2. This CDR3 is 14 amino acids long. Germline lookup yields CDR1 ENHRY and CDR2 SYGVKD. V was clipped by 3 bases and J by 9 bases; unmatched bases: 11. The chain's CDR3 is CAISEYLAEPGQYF. The CDR3 DNA reads TGTGCCATCAGTGAATACCTAGCGGAGCCTGGGCAGTACTTC.

This rearrangement joins TRBV21-1 to TRBJ2-5; the table gives TRBD1 as D, unverified against the DNA. TRBV21-1 is labeled a pseudogene. The length of the CDR3 is 16 residues. CDR3 DNA: TGTGCCAGCAGCAAAGGGCTGGGGCTCATCCAAGAGACCCAGTACTTC. Translation: CASSKGLGLIQETQYF.

The chain combines TRBV28 with TRBJ1-1; D unresolved. This CDR3 region has 14 residues. CDR1 MDHEN and CDR2 SYDVKM come from the germline V gene. V dropped 6 bases and J dropped 6 bases, with 17 bases sitting between them. CDR3 DNA sequence: TGTGCCAGCAGGTCGGGGTTCTTCCCCCCTGAAGCTTTCTTT. Residues: CASRSGFFPPEAFF.